Sequencing of this T cell receptor (beta chain) was carried out in a study of molecular identifiers for immune sequencing clone quantification. Findings and caveats of the study: Identical TCR molecules sharing a barcode could underestimate highly expanded clone sizes. For effector cells, clones above 20 RNA copies held over 98% of molecules; for naive cells, under 1%.

Using its own MiXCR run on the PCR reads, TCRdb lists one record per CDR3 protein. The sample includes 100,000 or so distinct CDR3 sequences, about 35% seen only once; the top ten take 9.5% to 10%. Per germline, CDR1 MNHEY and CDR2 SMNVEV (reference sequence). V lost 4 bases and J lost 2; bases outside the gene matches: 0. The CDR3 totals 13 residues. This clonotype appeared a few times. The antigen remains undetermined. Sorted naive CD8 T cells were those defined as CD8+CD4-CCR7+CD45RA+. The sequenced sample was naive CD8+ T cells from blood, with Jurkat cell RNA spiked in. As to subset: FACS-sorted CD8+CD4-CCR7+CD45RA+ naive T cells. The clonotype originates from a human donor in good health. Some libraries in this study had Jurkat cell RNA spiked in. The J gene is TRBJ2-7, the V gene TRBV27; 9 nucleotides agree with TRBD1. The CDR3 protein is CASSWTGAYEQYF. CDR3 coding DNA: TGTGCCAGCAGTTGGACAGGGGCCTACGAGCAGTACTTC.